These T cell receptor beta chains were read from a single sample in a study of T cells in Graves' hyperthyroidism and ophthalmopathy. TCRdb analysed the multiplex PCR reads with MiXCR anew, one entry per CDR3 protein. The sample has 640,000 or so distinct CDR3 sequences, approximately 14% seen once; the top ten hold 6.5% to 9%. Sequencing was done on a sample of blood. These receptor sequences come from a young woman with Graves' ophthalmopathy. The CDR3 runs from the conserved cysteine through the conserved F or W. A D gene is named only where the DNA matches it firmly. Some rows mark clone size as missing; the rest say once, few, many or name a class of expanded clone.

size: .
D: .
J: TRBJ2-1
V: TRBV7-9
DNA: TGTGCCAGCAGCTTAATTCAATTGGGCGAATACAATGAGCAGTTCTTC
CDR3: CASSLIQLGEYNEQFF

size: .
D: .
J: TRBJ1-6
V: TRBV3-1
DNA: TGTGCCAGCAGCCGGGACCGAAATGATTCACCCCTCCACTTT
CDR3: CASSRDRNDSPLHF

size: many
D: TRBD1
J: TRBJ2-7
V: TRBV10-3
DNA: TGTGCCATCAGTTCCTCGGGACAGGTCTCCTACGAGCAGTACTTC
CDR3: CAISSSGQVSYEQYF

size: .
D: .
J: TRBJ2-7
V: TRBV28
DNA: TGTGCCAGCAGAAGGATAGGGGGTTACGAGCAGTACTTC
CDR3: CASRRIGGYEQYF

size: few
D: .
J: TRBJ1-2
V: TRBV9
DNA: TGTGCCATCCCGGCAGGGTTGTATGGCTACACCTTC
CDR3: CAIPAGLYGYTF

size: .
D: TRBD2
J: TRBJ2-7
V: TRBV12-3/TRBV12-4
DNA: TGTGCCAGCAGGGCGGGAGATAACTACGAGCAGTACTTC
CDR3: CASRAGDNYEQYF

size: many
D: .
J: TRBJ1-1
V: TRBV18
DNA: TGTGCCAGCTCACGTGAGGCGGGACGGGAGGCTTTCTTT
CDR3: CASSREAGREAFF

size: many
D: TRBD1
J: TRBJ1-1
V: TRBV30
DNA: TGTGCCTGGAGTGGTCCCGGGACAGGTTGGACTGAAGCTTTCTTT
CDR3: CAWSGPGTGWTEAFF

size: many
D: TRBD2
J: TRBJ2-7
V: TRBV7-9
DNA: TGTGCCAGCAGCTTTCTACTAGCGGTTAGCTCCTACGAGCAGTACTTC
CDR3: CASSFLLAVSSYEQYF

size: many
D: .
J: TRBJ2-1
V: TRBV7-9
DNA: TGTGCCAGCAGACTGAGTACGGGTACTGATGAGCAGTTCTTC
CDR3: CASRLSTGTDEQFF

size: few
D: .
J: TRBJ2-1
V: TRBV9
DNA: TGTGCCAGCAGCGTAGAGCCGAGCGGATACAATGAGCAGTTCTTC
CDR3: CASSVEPSGYNEQFF

size: many
D: .
J: TRBJ2-1
V: TRBV28
DNA: TGTGCCAGCAGTTTAAGTTTCCAGGACAGCTTTGGGGTCGAGCAGTTCTTC
CDR3: CASSLSFQDSFGVEQFF

size: many
D: TRBD1
J: TRBJ1-5
V: TRBV12-3/TRBV12-4
DNA: TGTGCCAGCAGAGTGGGACAGCTTAATCAGCCCCAGCATTTT
CDR3: CASRVGQLNQPQHF

size: few
D: .
J: TRBJ1-6
V: TRBV6-5
DNA: TGTGCCAGCAGTTACTCGAGAGGAGACCTCCACTTT
CDR3: CASSYSRGDLHF

size: .
D: TRBD1
J: TRBJ2-7
V: TRBV19
DNA: TGTGCCAGTAGTTCTCACAGGGGACGAACCATTCAAGAGCAGTACTTC
CDR3: CASSSHRGRTIQEQYF

size: .
D: TRBD2
J: TRBJ2-1
V: TRBV11-1
DNA: TGTGCCAGCAGCACCGGACTAGCCATTTACAATGAGCAGTTCTTC
CDR3: CASSTGLAIYNEQFF

size: many
D: TRBD2
J: TRBJ2-7
V: TRBV7-2
DNA: TGTGCCAGCAGCTTAGTGGAAGCGGGAGGTCGAGGGTACGAGCAGTACTTC
CDR3: CASSLVEAGGRGYEQYF

size: many
D: TRBD2
J: TRBJ2-7
V: TRBV28
DNA: TGTGCCAGCAGTTTAGGGGGACTAGCGGCCTCCTACGAGCAGTACTTC
CDR3: CASSLGGLAASYEQYF

size: few
D: TRBD1
J: TRBJ1-4
V: TRBV7-2
DNA: TGTGCCAGCAGCTTAGGCGGGACAGCAAATGAAAAACTGTTTTTT
CDR3: CASSLGGTANEKLFF

size: few
D: .
J: TRBJ2-3
V: TRBV4-2
DNA: TGTGCCAGCAGCCAAGAGGTTGCAGGGGATACGCAGTATTTT
CDR3: CASSQEVAGDTQYF

size: many
D: .
J: TRBJ1-4
V: TRBV3-1
DNA: TGTGCCAGCAGCCCGTCAGGGTCCCTGGGGGAACTGTTTTTT
CDR3: CASSPSGSLGELFF

size: many
D: .
J: TRBJ2-1
V: TRBV12-3/TRBV12-4
DNA: TGTGCCAGCACCCAAGGTGGTCATGAGCAGTTCTTC
CDR3: CASTQGGHEQFF

size: few
D: TRBD2
J: TRBJ2-1
V: TRBV9
DNA: TGTGCCAGCAGCCCATCCCGTGCTAGCGGAAACGGGGAGTTCTTC
CDR3: CASSPSRASGNGEFF

size: many
D: TRBD2
J: TRBJ2-3
V: TRBV7-3
DNA: TGTGCCAGCAGCTTAACTGGCGGGACTAGTAGGACAGATACGCAGTATTTT
CDR3: CASSLTGGTSRTDTQYF

size: many
D: TRBD2
J: TRBJ2-7
V: TRBV13
DNA: TGTGCCAGCAGCGCGACCGGGACTAGCGGGAGCGGGAACTCCTACGAGCAGTACTTC
CDR3: CASSATGTSGSGNSYEQYF

size: many
D: TRBD1
J: TRBJ1-6
V: TRBV3-1
DNA: TGTGCCAGCAGTCCAATTGTGGCAGGGGGCCATTCACCCCTCCACTTT
CDR3: CASSPIVAGGHSPLHF

size: many
D: TRBD2
J: TRBJ2-1
V: TRBV7-3
DNA: TGTGCCAGCAGCAAGGCTAGCGGTCGTTGGAATGAGCAGTTCTTC
CDR3: CASSKASGRWNEQFF

size: many
D: .
J: TRBJ2-1
V: TRBV30
DNA: TGTGCCTGGAGTGGGACTGAGCAGTTCTTC
CDR3: CAWSGTEQFF

size: few
D: TRBD1
J: TRBJ2-7
V: TRBV9
DNA: TGTGCCAGCGGCGAACAGGGGGAAAACTACGAGCAGTACTTC
CDR3: CASGEQGENYEQYF

size: many
D: .
J: TRBJ2-1
V: TRBV20-1
DNA: TGCAGTGCTAGGTCGGGCAGGTACTACAATGAGCAGTTCTTC
CDR3: CSARSGRYYNEQFF

size: many
D: TRBD2
J: TRBJ2-5
V: TRBV11-2
DNA: TGTGCCAGCAGCCCACGACCTAGCGGGGAACAAGAGACCCAGTACTTC
CDR3: CASSPRPSGEQETQYF

size: many
D: TRBD1
J: TRBJ1-4
V: TRBV28
DNA: TGTGCCAGCAGCGGAGACAGGGTTAATGAAAAACTGTTTTTT
CDR3: CASSGDRVNEKLFF

size: many
D: .
J: TRBJ1-2
V: TRBV6-2/TRBV6-3
DNA: TGTGCCAGCAGTTATGAGACAGACAACTATGGCTACACCTTC
CDR3: CASSYETDNYGYTF

size: .
D: .
J: TRBJ1-4
V: TRBV30
DNA: TGTGCCACCTTTCCACCGTTTAATGAAAAACTGTTTTTT
CDR3: CATFPPFNEKLFF

size: many
D: .
J: TRBJ2-7
V: TRBV30
DNA: TGTGCCTGGAGTGTAGGGCAGGGCAACGAGCAGTACTTC
CDR3: CAWSVGQGNEQYF

size: few
D: .
J: TRBJ2-2
V: TRBV6-1
DNA: TGTGCCAGCAGTGAGGCAGGGAGAATCACCGGGGAGCTGTTTTTT
CDR3: CASSEAGRITGELFF

size: once
D: .
J: TRBJ1-1
V: TRBV29-1
DNA: TGCAGCGTTGCGAGGGGAATGAACACTGAAGCTTTCTTT
CDR3: CSVARGMNTEAFF

size: .
D: TRBD2
J: TRBJ2-2
V: TRBV5-1
DNA: TGCGCCAGCGGGACTAGCGGTAACACCGGGGAGCTGTTTTTT
CDR3: CASGTSGNTGELFF

size: few
D: .
J: TRBJ2-1
V: TRBV27
DNA: TGTGCCAGCAGTTTTATGCGGGGCAATGAGCAGTTCTTC
CDR3: CASSFMRGNEQFF

size: many
D: .
J: TRBJ2-1
V: TRBV28
DNA: TGTGCCAGCAGTCACTCCTACAATGAGCAGTTCTTC
CDR3: CASSHSYNEQFF

size: many
D: TRBD2
J: TRBJ2-1
V: TRBV6-2/TRBV6-3
DNA: TGTGCCAGCAGTTACCGCTCTAGCGGGAGGGGGGATGAGCAGTTCTTC
CDR3: CASSYRSSGRGDEQFF

size: many
D: TRBD1
J: TRBJ2-7
V: TRBV7-2
DNA: TGTGCCAGCAGCTCTGGACAGGGGATCTTCTACGAGCAGTACTTC
CDR3: CASSSGQGIFYEQYF